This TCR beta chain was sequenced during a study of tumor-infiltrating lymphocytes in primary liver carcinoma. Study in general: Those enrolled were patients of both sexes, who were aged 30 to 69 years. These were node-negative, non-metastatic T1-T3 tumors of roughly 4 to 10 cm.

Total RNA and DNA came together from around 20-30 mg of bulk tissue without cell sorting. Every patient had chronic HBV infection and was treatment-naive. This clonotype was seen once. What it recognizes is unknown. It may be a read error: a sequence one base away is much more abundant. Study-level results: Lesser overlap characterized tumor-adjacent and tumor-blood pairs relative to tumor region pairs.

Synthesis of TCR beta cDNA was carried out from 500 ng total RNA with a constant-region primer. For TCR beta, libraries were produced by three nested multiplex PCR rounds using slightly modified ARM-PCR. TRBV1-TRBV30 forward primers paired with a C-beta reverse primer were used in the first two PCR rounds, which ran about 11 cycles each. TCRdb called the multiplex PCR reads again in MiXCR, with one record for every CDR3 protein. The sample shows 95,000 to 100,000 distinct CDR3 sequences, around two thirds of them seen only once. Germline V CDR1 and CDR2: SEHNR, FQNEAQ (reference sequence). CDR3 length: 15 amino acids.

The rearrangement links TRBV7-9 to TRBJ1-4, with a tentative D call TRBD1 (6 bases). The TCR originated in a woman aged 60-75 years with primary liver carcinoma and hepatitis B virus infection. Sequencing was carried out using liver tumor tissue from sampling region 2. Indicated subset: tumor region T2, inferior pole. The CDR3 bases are TGTGCCAGCACCAACCGGGGGCAGGGAAATGAAAAACTGCTTTTT. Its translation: CASTNRGQGNEKLLF.